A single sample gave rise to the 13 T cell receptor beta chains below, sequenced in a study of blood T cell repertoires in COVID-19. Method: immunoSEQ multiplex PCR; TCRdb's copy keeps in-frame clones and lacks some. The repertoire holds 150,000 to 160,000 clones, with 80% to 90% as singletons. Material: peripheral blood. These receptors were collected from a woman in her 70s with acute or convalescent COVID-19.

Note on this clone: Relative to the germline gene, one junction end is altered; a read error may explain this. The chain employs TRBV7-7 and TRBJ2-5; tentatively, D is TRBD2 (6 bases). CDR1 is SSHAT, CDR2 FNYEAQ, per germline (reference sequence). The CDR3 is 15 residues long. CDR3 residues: CASSLVGTEGETQYF. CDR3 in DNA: TGTGCTAGCAGCTTAGTAGGGACGGAGGGGGAGACCCAGTACTTC.

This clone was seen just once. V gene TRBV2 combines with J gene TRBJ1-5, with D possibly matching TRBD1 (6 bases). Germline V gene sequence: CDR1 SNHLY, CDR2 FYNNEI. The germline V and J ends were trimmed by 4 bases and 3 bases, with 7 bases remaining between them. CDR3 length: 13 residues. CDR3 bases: TGTGCCAGCAGTGGGGACATCAATCAGCCCCAGCATTTT. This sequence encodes CASSGDINQPQHF. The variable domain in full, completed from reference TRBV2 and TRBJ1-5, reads EPEVTQTPSHQVTQMGQEVILRCVPISNHLYFYWYRQILGQKVEFLVSFYNNEISEKSEIFDDQFSVERPDGSNFTLKIRSTKLEDSAMYFCASSGDINQPQHFGDGTRLSIL.

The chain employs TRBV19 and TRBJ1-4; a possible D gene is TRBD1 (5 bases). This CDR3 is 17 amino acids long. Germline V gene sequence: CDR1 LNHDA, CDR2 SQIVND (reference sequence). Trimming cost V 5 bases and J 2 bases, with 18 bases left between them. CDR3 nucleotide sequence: TGTGCCAGTAGTGGCGACTGGGGAGGGGCGACTAATGAAAAACTGTTTTTT. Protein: CASSGDWGGATNEKLFF.

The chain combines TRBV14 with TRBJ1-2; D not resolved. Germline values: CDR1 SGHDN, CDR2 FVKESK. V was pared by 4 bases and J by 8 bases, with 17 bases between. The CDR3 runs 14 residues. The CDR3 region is CASSREASSGGYTF. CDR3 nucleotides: TGTGCCAGCAGCCGGGAGGCTTCTTCAGGAGGCTACACCTTC.

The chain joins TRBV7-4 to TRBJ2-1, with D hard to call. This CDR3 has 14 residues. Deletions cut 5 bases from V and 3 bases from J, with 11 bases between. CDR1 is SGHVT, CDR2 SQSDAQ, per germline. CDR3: CASSAAASYNEQFF. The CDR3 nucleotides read TGTGCCAGCAGCGCCGCGGCAAGCTACAATGAGCAGTTCTTC.

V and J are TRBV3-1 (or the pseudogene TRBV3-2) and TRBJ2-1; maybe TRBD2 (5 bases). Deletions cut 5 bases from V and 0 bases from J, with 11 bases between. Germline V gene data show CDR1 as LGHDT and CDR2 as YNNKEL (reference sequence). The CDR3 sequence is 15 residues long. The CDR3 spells CASSREPSSYNEQFF. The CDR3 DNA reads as TGTGCCAGCAGCAGGGAGCCAAGCTCCTACAATGAGCAGTTCTTC.

The CDR3 here is CASRSGQNTEAFF. CDR3 coding DNA: TGTGCCAGCAGATCGGGACAGAACACTGAAGCTTTCTTT. The J gene is TRBJ1-1, the V gene TRBV28, with D possibly being TRBD1 (6 bases). CDR3 length: 13 residues. V was shortened by 6 bases and J by 1 base, with 9 bases between the two germline ends. Germline V lookup: CDR1 MDHEN, CDR2 SYDVKM.

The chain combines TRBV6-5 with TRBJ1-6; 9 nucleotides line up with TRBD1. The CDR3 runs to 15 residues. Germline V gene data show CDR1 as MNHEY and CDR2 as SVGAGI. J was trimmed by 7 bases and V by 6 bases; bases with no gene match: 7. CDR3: CASRRRTGDNSPLHF. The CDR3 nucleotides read TGTGCCAGCAGACGCCGGACAGGGGACAATTCACCCCTCCACTTT.

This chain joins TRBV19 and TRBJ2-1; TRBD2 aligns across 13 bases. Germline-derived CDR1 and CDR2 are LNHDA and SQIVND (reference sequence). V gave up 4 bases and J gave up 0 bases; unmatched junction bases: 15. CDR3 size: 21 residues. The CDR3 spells CASSTPRGLAGTFSSYNEQFF. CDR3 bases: TGTGCCAGTAGTACTCCCAGGGGACTAGCGGGAACCTTCAGCTCCTACAATGAGCAGTTCTTC.

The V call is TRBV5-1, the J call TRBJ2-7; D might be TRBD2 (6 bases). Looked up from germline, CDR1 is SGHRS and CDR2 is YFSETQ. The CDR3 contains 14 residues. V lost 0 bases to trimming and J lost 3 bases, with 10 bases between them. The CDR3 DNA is TGCGCCAGCAGCTTGGAGGGAGGAGACTACGAGCAGTACTTC. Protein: CASSLEGGDYEQYF. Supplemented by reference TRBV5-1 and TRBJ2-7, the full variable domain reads KAGVTQTPRYLIKTRGQQVTLSCSPISGHRSVSWYQQTPGQGLQFLFEYFSETQRNKGNFPGRFSGRQFSNSRSEMNVSTLELGDSALYLCASSLEGGDYEQYFGPGTRLTVT.

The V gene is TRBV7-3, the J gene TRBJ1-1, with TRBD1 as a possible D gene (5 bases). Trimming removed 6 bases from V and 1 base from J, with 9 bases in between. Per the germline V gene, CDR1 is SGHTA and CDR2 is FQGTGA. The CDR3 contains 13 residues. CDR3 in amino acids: CASSLDRNTEAFF. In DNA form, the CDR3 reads TGTGCCAGCAGTTTAGACAGGAACACTGAAGCTTTCTTT.

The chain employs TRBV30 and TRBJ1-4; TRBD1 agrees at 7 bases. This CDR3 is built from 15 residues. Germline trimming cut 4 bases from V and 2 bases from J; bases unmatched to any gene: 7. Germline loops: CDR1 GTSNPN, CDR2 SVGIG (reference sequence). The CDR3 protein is CAWNRGLGTNEKLFF. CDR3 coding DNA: TGTGCCTGGAACAGGGGCTTGGGGACTAATGAAAAACTGTTTTTT.

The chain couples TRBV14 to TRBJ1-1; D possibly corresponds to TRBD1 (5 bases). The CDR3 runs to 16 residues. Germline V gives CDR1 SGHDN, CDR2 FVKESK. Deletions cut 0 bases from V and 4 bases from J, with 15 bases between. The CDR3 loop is CASSQDWGTIGTEAFF. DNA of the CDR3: TGTGCCAGCAGCCAAGATTGGGGCACCATCGGCACTGAAGCTTTCTTT.